This TCR beta chain was found in a study of T cell responses to AZD1222 COVID-19 vaccine. CDR1 is WSHSY and CDR2 is SAAADI in the germline V gene. The V end lost 6 bases, the J end lost 4 bases, and 15 bases lay between the germline ends. The CDR3 sequence is 14 residues long. Produced via immunoSEQ multiplex PCR; TCRdb's table is partial and in-frame only. Of about 140,000 clones listed, more than 85% are singletons. The source is an adult in good health. The sequences come from peripheral blood, collected on day 0 of MenACWY control vaccination. V and J are TRBV10-2 and TRBJ1-2; possible D gene TRBD1, 5 bases. In DNA form, the CDR3 reads TGCGCCAGCAGCGGGGCAGAAAAAGCCTATGGCTACACCTTC. This codes for CASSGAEKAYGYTF.